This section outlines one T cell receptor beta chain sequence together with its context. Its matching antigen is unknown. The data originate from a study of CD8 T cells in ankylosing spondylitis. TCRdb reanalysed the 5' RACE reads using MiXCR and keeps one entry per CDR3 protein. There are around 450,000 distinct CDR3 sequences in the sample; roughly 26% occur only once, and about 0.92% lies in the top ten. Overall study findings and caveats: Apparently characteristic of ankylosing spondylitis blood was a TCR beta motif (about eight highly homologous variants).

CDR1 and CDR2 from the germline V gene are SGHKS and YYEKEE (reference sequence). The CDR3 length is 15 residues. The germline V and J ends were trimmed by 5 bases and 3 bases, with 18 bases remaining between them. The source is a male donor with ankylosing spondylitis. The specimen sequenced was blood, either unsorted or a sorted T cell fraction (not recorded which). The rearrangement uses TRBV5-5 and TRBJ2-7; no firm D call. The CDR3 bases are TGTGCCAGCAGTAATGGCCCCCAGTACAACTACGAGCAGTACTTC. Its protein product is CASSNGPQYNYEQYF.